This TCR beta chain was retrieved from a study of cytomegalovirus exposure and HLA in healthy donors. This clone has just a few counts. Its antigen remains unidentified. Primers for the PCR totalled 60 Vbeta and 13 Jbeta. Some clones are missing from TCRdb's copy, which holds only in-frame ones; the method was immunoSEQ multiplex PCR. The sample consists of fewer than 110,000 clones, 81% of them appearing once. Study outcomes and limitations: Later analysis identified 15,000 to 20,000 TCR beta sequences associated with HLA alleles, using a false discovery rate threshold of 0.05. One later analysis reportedly identified an Asian-associated ancestry cluster that showed fewer N-insertions than the roughly 600-donor mean. When analyzed later, a missense DCLRE1C variant was found to be linked to TCR beta V- and J-gene trimming. Rare sequences made up most TCRs, while some public TCRs were found in many donors.

V was pared by 3 bases and J by 3 bases, with 6 bases of the junction left unmatched. Germline CDR1 reads MNHNS; CDR2 reads SASEGT. The CDR3 extends over 15 amino acids. The chain uses TRBV6-1 and TRBJ1-2; TRBD1 agrees at 8 bases. Sequenced input: PBMCs. The receptor was derived from a man aged 25 to 40 in good health and CMV-seronegative. The chain's CDR3 is CASSDRTGWDYGYTF. The CDR3 DNA reads TGTGCCAGCAGTGATCGGACAGGGTGGGACTATGGCTACACCTTC.